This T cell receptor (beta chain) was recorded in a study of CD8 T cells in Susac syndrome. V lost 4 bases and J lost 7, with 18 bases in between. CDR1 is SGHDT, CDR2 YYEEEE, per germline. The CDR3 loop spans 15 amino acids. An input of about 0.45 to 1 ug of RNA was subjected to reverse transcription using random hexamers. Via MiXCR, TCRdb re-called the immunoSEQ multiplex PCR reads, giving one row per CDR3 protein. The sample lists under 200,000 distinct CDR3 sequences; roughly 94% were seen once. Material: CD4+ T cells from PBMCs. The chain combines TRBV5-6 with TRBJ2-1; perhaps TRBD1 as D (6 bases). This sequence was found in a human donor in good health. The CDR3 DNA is TGTGCCAGCAGCCCTGGCGACAGGTTTGAAAATGAGCAGTTCTTC. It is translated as CASSPGDRFENEQFF.